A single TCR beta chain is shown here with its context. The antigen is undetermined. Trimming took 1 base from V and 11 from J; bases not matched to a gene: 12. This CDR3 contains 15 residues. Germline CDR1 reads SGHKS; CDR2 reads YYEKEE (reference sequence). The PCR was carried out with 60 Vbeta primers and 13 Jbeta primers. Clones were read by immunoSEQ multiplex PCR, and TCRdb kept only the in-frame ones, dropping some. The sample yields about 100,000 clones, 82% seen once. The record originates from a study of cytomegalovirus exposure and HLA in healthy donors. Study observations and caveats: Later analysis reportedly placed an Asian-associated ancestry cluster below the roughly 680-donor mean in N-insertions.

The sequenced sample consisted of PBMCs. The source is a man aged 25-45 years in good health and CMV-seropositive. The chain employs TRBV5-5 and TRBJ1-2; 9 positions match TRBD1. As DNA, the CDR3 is TGTGCCAGCAGCTTGACGGGACAGGGCAGTCCGTGGTACACCTTC. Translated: CASSLTGQGSPWYTF.